This entry lists 21 T cell receptor beta chains sequenced from one sample in a study of OX40 agonist ivuxolimab in advanced cancers. Here immunoSEQ multiplex PCR was the method, and the copy in TCRdb shows in-frame clones only, minus some. The sample has 25,000 to 35,000 clones; approximately 88% are singletons. Sequencing was performed on CD4+ or CD8+ T cells sorted from blood, taken in a trial of the OX40 agonist ivuxolimab. Receptors originate from an adult with an advanced solid tumor such as melanoma, head and neck, liver or kidney cancer.

This clone was seen just once. V gene TRBV5-1 combines with J gene TRBJ2-1; D is possibly TRBD2 (6 bases). There are 12 residues in the CDR3. V shed 4 bases and J shed 6 bases, with 8 bases lying between them. CDR1 SGHRS and CDR2 YFSETQ come from the germline V gene. In DNA form, the CDR3 reads TGCGCCAGCAGCCCCGGGGGCAATGAGCAGTTCTTC. Its translation: CASSPGGNEQFF.

The rearrangement uses TRBV4-3 and TRBJ2-1; possible D gene TRBD2, 6 bases. This CDR3 has 15 amino acids. V was shortened by 3 bases and J by 0 bases, with 9 bases between the two germline ends. The germline V gene has CDR1 LGHNA and CDR2 YSLEER. CDR3 sequence reads: CASSQSGSSYNEQFF. For the CDR3, the DNA is TGCGCCAGCAGCCAGTCCGGGAGCTCCTACAATGAGCAGTTCTTC.

In its sample, this clone was seen once. The V and J genes are TRBV13 and TRBJ2-7, with D unresolved. Looked up from germline, CDR1 is PRHDT and CDR2 is FYEKMQ (reference sequence). The CDR3 sequence is 14 residues long. Trimming left V 0 bases short and J 7 bases short, with 13 bases between. The CDR3 here is CASSLGGQAGEQYF. CDR3 coding DNA: TGTGCCAGCAGCTTAGGGGGCCAGGCTGGGGAGCAGTACTTC.

The rearrangement uses TRBV28 and TRBJ2-3; unclear D gene. Germline-derived CDR1 and CDR2 are MDHEN and SYDVKM. The V and J ends lost 8 bases and 2 bases respectively, with 17 bases between them. This CDR3 contains 15 residues. The CDR3 DNA reads as TGTGCCAGCCTCCCAGGCGTTTCCCACACAGATACGCAGTATTTT. Amino acids: CASLPGVSHTDTQYF.

The chain couples TRBV19 to TRBJ1-1; D is unclear. Trimming took off 5 bases at V and 2 bases at J, with 12 bases between the two ends. This CDR3 is 14 amino acids long. CDR1 and CDR2 from the germline V gene are LNHDA and SQIVND (reference sequence). The DNA for the CDR3 is TGTGCCAGTAGTTCCGCCTTAGGAAACACTGAAGCTTTCTTT. Its translation: CASSSALGNTEAFF.

The chain combines TRBV19 with TRBJ2-7, with D unclear. Trimming cost V 1 base and J 4 bases, with 8 bases left between them. The germline CDR1 and CDR2 sequences are LNHDA and SQIVND (reference sequence). CDR3 size: 13 residues. CDR3 loop: CASSIALEYEQYF. CDR3 nucleotide sequence: TGTGCCAGTAGTATAGCCCTGGAATACGAGCAGTACTTC.

This clone was detected only once. The genes are TRBV5-4 and TRBJ1-2; D gene ambiguous. With 4 bases removed from V and 2 bases from J, the gap between germline ends came to 15 bases. The CDR3 spans 15 residues. Germline CDR1 reads SGHNT; CDR2 reads YYREEE (reference sequence). The CDR3 DNA follows: TGTGCCAGCAGCCCCACAAGCACCCCCAACTATGGCTACACCTTC. Amino acids: CASSPTSTPNYGYTF. Supplemented by reference TRBV5-4 and TRBJ1-2, the full variable domain reads ETGVTQSPTHLIKTRGQQVTLRCSSQSGHNTVSWYQQALGQGPQFIFQYYREEENGRGNFPPRFSGLQFPNYSSELNVNALELDDSALYLCASSPTSTPNYGYTFGSGTRLTVV.

V gene TRBV27 combines with J gene TRBJ2-7; tentative D call: TRBD1 (6 bases). Per germline, CDR1 MNHEY and CDR2 SMNVEV (reference sequence). Deletions cut 6 bases from V and 0 bases from J, with 18 bases between. This CDR3 is 16 amino acids long. This CDR3 reads CASSLTGSLYSYEQYF. CDR3 in DNA: TGTGCCAGCAGCCTCACAGGGTCGCTGTACTCCTACGAGCAGTACTTC.

The chain employs TRBV2 and TRBJ2-7, with unresolved D. V lost 7 bases, J lost 1 base, and 11 bases lay in between. Looked up from germline, CDR1 is SNHLY and CDR2 is FYNNEI. The CDR3 sequence is 13 residues long. CDR3 sequence: CASMAGTSYEQYF. As DNA, the CDR3 is TGTGCCAGCATGGCAGGAACTTCCTACGAGCAGTACTTC.

The J gene is TRBJ1-2, the V gene TRBV29-1, with 7 nucleotides matching TRBD1. The J segment lost 4 bases and the V segment lost 3 bases, leaving 5 bases of the junction unmatched. The CDR3 runs 13 residues. CDR1 is SQVTM, CDR2 ANQGSEA, per germline. CDR3 sequence reads: CSVDEAGGYGYTF. The CDR3 DNA is TGCAGCGTTGATGAGGCAGGGGGCTATGGCTACACCTTC.

The V call is TRBV4-2, the J call TRBJ2-2; 10 nucleotides align to TRBD2. The CDR3 covers 18 residues. V was clipped by 1 base and J by 1 base; unmatched bases: 6. CDR1 is LGHNA and CDR2 is YNFKEQ in the germline V gene. DNA for the CDR3: TGTGCCAGCAGCCAAGTTGTCTTAGCGGGAGGGAACACCGGGGAGCTGTTTTTT. The encoded protein is CASSQVVLAGGNTGELFF.

V usage is TRBV7-8 and J usage is TRBJ1-1, with D uncertain. V lost 1 base to trimming and J lost 0 bases, with 6 bases between them. Germline CDR1 is SGHVS and CDR2 is FQNEAQ. The CDR3 is 14 amino acids. The CDR3 DNA reads TGTGCCAGCAGCTTAGGGCGGATGAACACTGAAGCTTTCTTT. Amino acids: CASSLGRMNTEAFF.

This clone appeared a single time. The chain carries TRBV5-1 and TRBJ2-3; tentatively, D is TRBD1 (5 bases). CDR3 length equals 15 residues. The V end was cut by 6 bases, the J end by 2 bases, with 16 bases between. Germline V gene sequence: CDR1 SGHRS, CDR2 YFSETQ. CDR3 DNA sequence: TGCGCCAGCAACCATACAGGCTACCCCACAGATACGCAGTATTTT. Its protein is CASNHTGYPTDTQYF.

This chain joins TRBV9 and TRBJ1-1; D is possibly TRBD1 (6 bases). Germline V lookup: CDR1 SGDLS, CDR2 YYNGEE. The CDR3 sequence is 16 residues long. Trimming took 1 base from V and 1 from J, leaving 14 bases between them. CDR3 residues: CASSVRAGEGNTEAFF. The CDR3 DNA reads TGTGCCAGCAGCGTAAGGGCAGGGGAAGGGAACACTGAAGCTTTCTTT.

This clone was counted a few times. V gene TRBV9 combines with J gene TRBJ2-2; no definite D call. The length of the CDR3 is 16 residues. V shed 0 bases and J shed 1 base, with 10 bases lying between them. Germline-derived CDR1 and CDR2 are SGDLS and YYNGEE. The CDR3 spells CASSVDRTGNTGELFF. The DNA of the CDR3 is TGTGCCAGCAGCGTAGATCGGACGGGGAACACCGGGGAGCTGTTTTTT.

The chain has TRBV7-9 and TRBJ2-2, with a possible D match to TRBD1 (5 bases). The CDR3 is made up of 14 amino acids. Germline CDR1 and CDR2: SEHNR and FQNEAQ (reference sequence). V was shortened by 10 bases and J by 4 bases, with 16 bases between the two germline ends. DNA for the CDR3: TGTGCCATCCCGTACAGGACGGGCACCGGGGAGCTGTTTTTT. Its translation: CAIPYRTGTGELFF.

This rearrangement joins TRBV5-6 to TRBJ2-1, with no clear D. Trimming took 5 bases from V and 1 from J, leaving 7 bases between them. The CDR3 covers 13 residues. The germline V gene encodes CDR1 SGHDT and CDR2 YYEEEE. CDR3 in amino acids: CASSMLSYNEQFF. Here the CDR3 DNA reads TGTGCCAGCAGTATGTTATCCTACAATGAGCAGTTCTTC.

The chain couples TRBV27 to TRBJ2-1; either TRBD1 or TRBD2 may fit D (6 bases each). Trimming removed 6 bases at V and 4 bases at J, with 16 bases between. Germline loops: CDR1 MNHEY, CDR2 SMNVEV (reference sequence). The CDR3 spans 15 residues. The CDR3 nucleotides are TGTGCCAGCAGCCCGGGGGCGGGGCCATACAATGAGCAGTTCTTC. Amino acid sequence: CASSPGAGPYNEQFF.

The chain links TRBV10-2 to TRBJ2-7; D is ambiguous. Trimming cost V 3 bases and J 4 bases, with 7 bases left between them. This CDR3 is 12 amino acids long. Germline V lookup: CDR1 WSHSY, CDR2 SAAADI. CDR3 bases: TGCGCCAGCAGTGAAGTCGGTTACGAGCAGTACTTC. It encodes CASSEVGYEQYF.

The chain has TRBV5-1 and TRBJ1-2; D uncertain. Germline V gene lookup returns CDR1 SGHRS and CDR2 YFSETQ. V was cut by 4 bases and J by 7 bases, with 14 bases left in between. The length of the CDR3 is 13 residues. CDR3 DNA: TGCGCCAGCAGCCAGACCGGAGCTGCTGGCTACACCTTC. Translated, it gives CASSQTGAAGYTF.

The chain is built from TRBV11-2 and TRBJ2-5, with 7 bases aligning to TRBD1. The CDR3 sequence is 14 residues long. The J segment lost 5 bases and the V segment lost 0 bases, leaving 3 bases of the junction unmatched. Germline V gene data show CDR1 as SGHAT and CDR2 as FQNNGV. CDR3: CASSLDRGFETQYF. CDR3 sequence (DNA): TGTGCCAGCAGCTTAGACAGGGGGTTCGAGACCCAGTACTTC.